This T cell receptor beta chain was captured in a study of T-cell reconstitution after alpha-beta-depleted transplantation in children. The CDR3 contains 14 residues. The ends were cut back, 1 base at V and 3 bases at J, with 9 bases in the middle. CDR1 SGHAT and CDR2 FQNNGV come from the germline V gene. Study findings and constraints: Most T-cell counts and diversity one year after the transplant came from T cells that were newly produced. Some patients' high day-60 TCRbeta diversity was attributed to recipient cells surviving conditioning. Expanded graft clones, several hundred of them, were reportedly the source of alpha-beta T cells about two months after transplant.

Unique molecular identifiers were incorporated when the TCRbeta library was constructed. Via MiXCR, TCRdb re-called the PCR reads, giving one row per CDR3 protein. The table records 200,000 to 300,000 distinct CDR3 sequences, under 30% of them present only once. A word on this clonotype: Its antigen is as yet unknown.

The sample was PBMCs, taken before TCRalphabeta/CD19-depleted stem cell transplant. The V call is TRBV11-2, the J call TRBJ2-5; no clear D gene. The receptor comes from a girl aged 2-9 years with Fanconi anemia, due to receive a stem cell transplant. The CDR3 region has the DNA TGTGCCAGCAGCTTAGCCAGCTATGAAGAGACCCAGTACTTC. Its protein is CASSLASYEETQYF.